The rows below give T cell receptor beta chains drawn from one sample of a study of blood T cell repertoires in COVID-19. Here immunoSEQ multiplex PCR was the method, and the copy in TCRdb shows in-frame clones only, minus some. The sample includes about 430,000 clones, over 85% of them seen just once. The specimen was peripheral blood. Every receptor here comes from a man aged 18 to 35 with COVID-19, enrolled during active disease. The CDR3 runs from the conserved cysteine through the conserved F or W. A D gene is named only where the DNA matches it firmly. Clone sizes are given selectively: once, few, many, or a class where the clone is expanded.

>TRBD2|-|TRBJ2-3|TRBV19
CASSISGGIPDTQYF
TGTGCCAGTAGTATTTCGGGGGGAATCCCAGATACGCAGTATTTT
>-|once|TRBJ2-5|TRBV5-1
CASSWGQGGETQYF
TGCGCCAGCAGCTGGGGGCAGGGAGGGGAGACCCAGTACTTC
>-|-|TRBJ2-6|TRBV6-1
CASSELGRGVAGANVLTF
TGTGCCAGCAGTGAATTGGGCAGGGGGGTTGCTGGGGCCAACGTCCTGACTTTC
>TRBD1|-|TRBJ1-6|TRBV19
CASKTRGQDSPLHF
TGTGCCAGTAAAACCAGGGGGCAGGATTCACCCCTCCACTTT
>TRBD1|few|TRBJ2-7|TRBV13
CASSLGGRGQGSQQYF
TGTGCCAGCAGCTTAGGGGGGAGGGGACAGGGTTCACAGCAGTACTTC
>TRBD1|-|TRBJ1-4|TRBV6-5
CASSTPSGGAEKLFF
TGTGCCAGCAGTACCCCTTCAGGGGGCGCCGAAAAACTGTTTTTT
>-|-|TRBJ2-7|TRBV7-5
CVRQRFYEQYF
TGTGTCAGGCAACGGTTCTACGAGCAGTACTTC
>TRBD1|few|TRBJ1-1|TRBV24-1
CATSDGTGLRNTEAFF
TGTGCCACCAGTGATGGGACAGGGCTTAGAAACACTGAAGCTTTCTTT
>-|once|TRBJ1-2|TRBV6-5
CASSNGLANYGYTF
TGTGCCAGCAGTAACGGTCTAGCTAACTATGGCTACACCTTC
>-|-|TRBJ2-4|TRBV11-1
CASSPTGQVFGIQYF
TGTGCCAGCAGCCCGACCGGACAAGTCTTTGGGATTCAGTACTTC
>TRBD2|-|TRBJ2-3|TRBV29-1
CSAWTSGRDTQYF
TGCAGCGCTTGGACTAGCGGGAGAGATACGCAGTATTTT
>-|-|TRBJ1-1|TRBV9
CASSVASGRGTEAFF
TGTGCCAGCAGCGTAGCTTCCGGGAGAGGGACTGAAGCTTTCTTT
>-|-|TRBJ2-7|TRBV7-2
CASSWDGGTYEQYF
TGTGCCAGCAGCTGGGATGGGGGGACCTACGAGCAGTACTTC
>-|-|TRBJ2-4|TRBV6-5
CASSYNSQAKNIQYF
TGTGCCAGCAGTTACAACAGCCAAGCCAAAAACATTCAGTACTTC
>-|-|TRBJ1-4|TRBV7-9
CASSKGDGTEKLFF
TGTGCCAGCAGCAAGGGGGATGGGACTGAAAAACTGTTTTTT
>-|-|TRBJ2-3|TRBV2
CASLSGLSTDTQYF
TGTGCCAGCCTTTCTGGGCTAAGCACAGATACGCAGTATTTT
>-|-|TRBJ1-6|TRBV4-2
CASSQDLMGTGTNSPLHF
TGTGCCAGCAGCCAAGATCTGATGGGAACAGGGACGAATTCACCCCTCCACTTT
>-|-|TRBJ1-3|TRBV27
CASSFNGGTGNTIYF
TGTGCCAGCAGTTTTAACGGGGGAACTGGAAACACCATATATTTT
>TRBD1|-|TRBJ2-1|TRBV2
CALRQGYYNEQFF
TGTGCCTTAAGACAGGGGTACTACAATGAGCAGTTCTTC
>TRBD2|-|TRBJ2-3|TRBV7-9
CASSLGSGLAVSQAQYF
TGTGCCAGCAGCTTAGGCTCGGGACTAGCAGTTTCTCAGGCGCAGTATTTT
>-|-|TRBJ2-2|TRBV5-1
CASSWGDPGTGELFF
TGCGCCAGCAGCTGGGGGGACCCGGGCACCGGGGAGCTGTTTTTT
>TRBD1|-|TRBJ1-1|TRBV19
CASRKDRANTEAFF
TGTGCCAGTAGGAAGGACAGGGCTAACACTGAAGCTTTCTTT
>TRBD1|-|TRBJ2-4|TRBV15
CATSRERDRGTGLENIQYF
TGTGCCACCAGCAGAGAGAGGGACAGGGGCACAGGGCTGGAAAACATTCAGTACTTC
>TRBD2|-|TRBJ2-1|TRBV30
CAGSSGSYNEQFF
TGTGCCGGATCTAGCGGGAGTTACAATGAGCAGTTCTTC
>-|-|TRBJ2-1|TRBV16
CASSQGGGEQFF
TGTGCCAGCAGCCAAGGGGGCGGTGAGCAGTTCTTC
>-|once|TRBJ1-1|TRBV7-9
CASSYGGTEAFF
TGTGCCAGCAGCTATGGAGGGACTGAAGCTTTCTTT
>-|-|TRBJ2-3|TRBV7-9
CASSLVRGTDTQYF
TGTGCCAGCAGCTTAGTCAGGGGAACAGATACGCAGTATTTT
>-|-|TRBJ2-1|TRBV21-1
CASSPGLPWNNEQFF
TGTGCCAGCAGTCCGGGACTTCCCTGGAACAATGAGCAGTTCTTC
>-|-|TRBJ1-4|TRBV14
CASSQRYATNEKLFF
TGTGCCAGCAGCCAGCGCTATGCAACTAATGAAAAACTGTTTTTT
>TRBD2|few|TRBJ2-6|TRBV6-5
CASRAGGSGANVLTF
TGTGCCAGCAGGGCGGGAGGATCCGGGGCCAACGTCCTGACTTTC
>TRBD2|-|TRBJ2-7|TRBV29-1
CSARVWTSGAGAYEQYF
TGCAGCGCCAGAGTATGGACTAGCGGGGCAGGCGCCTACGAGCAGTACTTC
>-|-|TRBJ2-1|TRBV14
CASSLGYTYNEQFF
TGTGCCAGCAGCCTGGGCTATACCTACAATGAGCAGTTCTTC
>-|-|TRBJ1-5|TRBV3-1/TRBV3-2
CASSQDGLGFGSQHF
TGTGCCAGCAGCCAAGATGGCCTAGGCTTCGGGTCCCAGCATTTT
>TRBD2|-|TRBJ2-5|TRBV7-6
CASSLGLAGGHLLIETQYF
TGTGCCAGCAGCTTAGGACTAGCGGGGGGACACTTACTAATAGAGACCCAGTACTTC
>-|-|TRBJ2-1|TRBV29-1
CSVDRYNEQFF
TGCAGCGTTGACAGGTACAATGAGCAGTTCTTC
>TRBD2|-|TRBJ2-1|TRBV2
CASTFSGGSSYNEQFF
TGTGCCAGCACCTTTAGCGGGGGGAGCTCCTACAATGAGCAGTTCTTC
>TRBD2|-|TRBJ2-7|TRBV5-4
CASSPGLAFSYEQYF
TGTGCCAGCAGCCCAGGACTAGCGTTTTCCTACGAGCAGTACTTC
>TRBD1|-|TRBJ1-6|TRBV6-6
CASRGTVNSPLHF
TGTGCCAGTAGAGGGACAGTTAATTCACCCCTCCACTTT
>-|-|TRBJ1-5|TRBV6-1
CASSEWAQEGQPQHF
TGTGCCAGCAGTGAATGGGCACAGGAGGGACAGCCCCAGCATTTT
>-|-|TRBJ1-5|TRBV2
CASRKDMDEPQHF
TGTGCCAGCAGAAAAGACATGGATGAGCCCCAGCATTTT
>TRBD2|-|TRBJ2-1|TRBV7-6
CASSSGGGYYEQFF
TGTGCCAGCAGCTCGGGGGGAGGGTACTATGAGCAGTTCTTC
>TRBD1|-|TRBJ2-7|TRBV19
CASNGYRGDEQYF
TGTGCCAGTAATGGTTACAGGGGCGACGAGCAGTACTTC
>-|-|TRBJ2-7|TRBV7-9
CASSLRGIYEQYF
TGTGCCAGCAGCTTAAGAGGTATCTACGAGCAGTACTTC
>-|-|TRBJ1-3|TRBV4-2
CASSRQDSGNTIYF
TGTGCCAGCAGCCGACAGGACTCTGGAAACACCATATATTTT
>TRBD2|-|TRBJ2-3|TRBV6-5
CASTSGSGPDTQYF
TGTGCCAGCACTAGCGGGAGCGGCCCAGATACGCAGTATTTT
>-|-|TRBJ2-1|TRBV5-8
CASSPAPELGHNEQFF
TGTGCCAGCAGCCCAGCCCCGGAGTTGGGTCACAATGAGCAGTTCTTC